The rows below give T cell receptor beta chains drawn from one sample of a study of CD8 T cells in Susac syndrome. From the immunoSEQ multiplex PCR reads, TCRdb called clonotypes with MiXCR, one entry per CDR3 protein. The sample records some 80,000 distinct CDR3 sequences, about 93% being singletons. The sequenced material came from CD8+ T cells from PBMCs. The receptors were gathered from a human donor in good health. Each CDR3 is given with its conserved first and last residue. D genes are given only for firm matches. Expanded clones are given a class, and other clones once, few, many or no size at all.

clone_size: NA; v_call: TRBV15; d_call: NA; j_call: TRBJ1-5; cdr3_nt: TGTGCCACCAGCAGAGATAGGGGGGAAGTCAATCAGCCCCAGCATTTT; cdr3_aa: CATSRDRGEVNQPQHF
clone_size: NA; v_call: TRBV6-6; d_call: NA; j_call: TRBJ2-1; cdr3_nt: TGTGCCAGCAGGGACCCTGGGACACAGTTCTTC; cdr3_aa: CASRDPGTQFF
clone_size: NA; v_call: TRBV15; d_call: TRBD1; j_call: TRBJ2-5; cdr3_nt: TGTGCCACCAGCAGAGCAGGGGGTCAAGAGACCCAGTACTTC; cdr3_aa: CATSRAGGQETQYF
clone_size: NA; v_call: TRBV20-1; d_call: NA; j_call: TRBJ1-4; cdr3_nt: TGCAGTGCTAGCGGATGGACATATCGGAATGAAAAACTGTTTTTT; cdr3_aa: CSASGWTYRNEKLFF
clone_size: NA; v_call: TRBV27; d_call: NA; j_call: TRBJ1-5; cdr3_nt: TGTGCCAGCAGCCGACAGGATAATAGCAATCAGCCCCAGCATTTT; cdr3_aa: CASSRQDNSNQPQHF
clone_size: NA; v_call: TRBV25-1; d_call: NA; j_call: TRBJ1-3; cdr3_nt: TGTGCCAGCAGTTGGCCAGGGACTGGAAACACCATATATTTT; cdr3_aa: CASSWPGTGNTIYF
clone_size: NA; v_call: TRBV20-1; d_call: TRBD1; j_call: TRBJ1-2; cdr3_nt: TGCAGTGCTAGCCCGGGACAGGGTATACTCCATGGCTACACCTTC; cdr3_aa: CSASPGQGILHGYTF
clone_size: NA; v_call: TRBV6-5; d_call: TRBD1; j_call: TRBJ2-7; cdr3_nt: TGTGCCAGCAGTTACCCGATACAGGGGATCCACGAGCAGTACTTC; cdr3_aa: CASSYPIQGIHEQYF
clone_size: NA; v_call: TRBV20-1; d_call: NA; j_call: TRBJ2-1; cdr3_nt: TGCAGTGCTAGAGATTTACAGCACTACAATGAGCAGTTCTTC; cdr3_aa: CSARDLQHYNEQFF
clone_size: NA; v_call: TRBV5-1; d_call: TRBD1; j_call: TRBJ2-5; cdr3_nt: TGCGCCAGCAGCTACGGGACAGGGGTGTTAGAGACCCAGTACTTC; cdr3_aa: CASSYGTGVLETQYF
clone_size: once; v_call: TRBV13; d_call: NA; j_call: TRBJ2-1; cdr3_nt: TGTGCCAGCAGCCCTTCCCGACACGTAAATGAGCAGTTCTTC; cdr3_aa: CASSPSRHVNEQFF
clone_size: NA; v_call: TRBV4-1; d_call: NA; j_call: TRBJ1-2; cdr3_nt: TGCGCCAGCAGCCAAGTTCGGGGGATTGATGGCTACACCTTC; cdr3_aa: CASSQVRGIDGYTF
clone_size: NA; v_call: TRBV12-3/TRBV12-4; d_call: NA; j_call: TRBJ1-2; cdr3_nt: TGTGCCAGCAGTTTTCAGGGGAACTATGGCTACACCTTC; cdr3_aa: CASSFQGNYGYTF
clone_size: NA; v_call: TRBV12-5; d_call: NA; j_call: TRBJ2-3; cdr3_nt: TGTGCTAGTGGTTTGGTACTTACCCTCGCAGCCACAGATACGCAGTATTTT; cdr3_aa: CASGLVLTLAATDTQYF
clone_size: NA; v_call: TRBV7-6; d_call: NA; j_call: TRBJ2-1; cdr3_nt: TGTGCCAGCAGCTCCGATCCCGGGACCCACAATGAGCAGTTCTTC; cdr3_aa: CASSSDPGTHNEQFF
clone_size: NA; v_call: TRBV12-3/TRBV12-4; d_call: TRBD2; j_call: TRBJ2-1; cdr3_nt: TGTGCCAGCACCTCGCTTGGGACTACCCCCTACAATGAGCAGTTCTTC; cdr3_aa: CASTSLGTTPYNEQFF
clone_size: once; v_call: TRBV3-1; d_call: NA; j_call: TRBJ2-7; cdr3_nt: TGTGCCAGCAGCCGCAGTTACGGGGAGTACGAGCAGTACTTC; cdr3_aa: CASSRSYGEYEQYF
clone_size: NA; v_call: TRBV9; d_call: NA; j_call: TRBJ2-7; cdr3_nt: TGTGCCAGCAGCTTCCGAGGGGGGAGCGACGAGCAGTACTTC; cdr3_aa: CASSFRGGSDEQYF
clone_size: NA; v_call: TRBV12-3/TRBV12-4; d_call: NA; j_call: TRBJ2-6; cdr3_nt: TGTGCCAGCACCCTGTTTGGGGCTGGGGCCAACGTCCTGACTTTC; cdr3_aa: CASTLFGAGANVLTF
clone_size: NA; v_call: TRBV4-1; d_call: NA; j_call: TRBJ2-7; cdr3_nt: TGCGCCAGCAGCCAAGACAGTAGCCGTCACGAGCAGTACTTC; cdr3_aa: CASSQDSSRHEQYF
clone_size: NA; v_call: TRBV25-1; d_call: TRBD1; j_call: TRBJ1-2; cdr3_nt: TGTGCCAGCAGACAGGGGCCGGATGGCTACACCTTC; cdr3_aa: CASRQGPDGYTF
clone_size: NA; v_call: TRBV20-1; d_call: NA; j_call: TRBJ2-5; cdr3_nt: TGCAGTGCTATGGGAGTTCAAGAGACCCAGTACTTC; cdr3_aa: CSAMGVQETQYF
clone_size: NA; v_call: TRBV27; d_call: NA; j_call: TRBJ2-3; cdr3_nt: TGTGCCAGCAGTTTATCGAAGGGGGGGACAGATACGCAGTATTTT; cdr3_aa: CASSLSKGGTDTQYF
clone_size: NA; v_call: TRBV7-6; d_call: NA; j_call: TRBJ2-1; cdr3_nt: TGTGCCAGCAGCTCCGACAGGTGGAATGAGCAGTTCTTC; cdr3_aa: CASSSDRWNEQFF
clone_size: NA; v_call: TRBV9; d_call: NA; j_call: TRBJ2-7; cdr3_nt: TGTGCCAGCAGCGGACGACAGGGAGCGGGTTTCTACGAGCAGTACTTC; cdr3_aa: CASSGRQGAGFYEQYF
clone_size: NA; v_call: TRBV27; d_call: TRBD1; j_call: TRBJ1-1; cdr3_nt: TGTGCCAGCAGTTTTGGCAGGGGGCTTGTTCACACTGAAGCTTTCTTT; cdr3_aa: CASSFGRGLVHTEAFF
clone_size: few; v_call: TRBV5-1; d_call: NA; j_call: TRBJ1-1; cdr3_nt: TGCGCCAGCAGCCCCGAGACAGGTGAAGCTTTCTTT; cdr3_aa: CASSPETGEAFF